A selection of T cell receptor beta chains follows, all from one sample in a study of lung T cells in sarcoidosis with Löfgren's syndrome. TCRdb re-analysed the reads in MiXCR, keeping a single row per CDR3 protein. The sample has under 25,000 distinct CDR3 sequences, around a fifth seen once. The specimen was CD4+ T cells from bronchoalveolar lavage. Receptors originate from a human donor with sarcoidosis (Löfgren's syndrome or another form), or a control subject (not recorded which). Both conserved end residues are part of each CDR3. A D gene is named only where the DNA matches it firmly. Clone size, where shown, is once, few, many, or a class for clones that have expanded.

j_gene	len	d_gene	abundance	v_gene	CDR3nt	CDR3aa
TRBJ1-5	14	TRBD1	many	TRBV20-1	TGCAGTGCCGTGCAGGGGGCTTGGGATCAGCCCCAGCATTTT	CSAVQGAWDQPQHF
TRBJ2-7	15	TRBD2	-	TRBV4-3	TGCGCCAGCAGCCAAGGAACTAGCGGCGAATACGAGCAGTACTTC	CASSQGTSGEYEQYF
TRBJ2-1	14	TRBD2	few	TRBV12-3/TRBV12-4	TGTGCCACGAGGACTAGCGAAAAGACAGATGAGCAGTTCTTC	CATRTSEKTDEQFF
TRBJ1-5	17	-	few	TRBV7-9	TGTGCCAGCAGCTTAGCGATGGGCCGAACCAGGCGTCAGCCCCAGCATTTT	CASSLAMGRTRRQPQHF
TRBJ2-5	17	TRBD2	many	TRBV20-1	TGCAGTGCTAGAGATGCGGCTAGCGGGGCTACTCAAGAGACCCAGTACTTC	CSARDAASGATQETQYF
TRBJ1-6	13	-	-	TRBV20-1	TGCAGTGCTATGGATGCGGGGAATTCACCCCTCCACTTT	CSAMDAGNSPLHF
TRBJ2-6	15	-	many	TRBV18	TGTGCCAGCTCACCCGAAACCGTAGGGGGCAACGTCCTGACTTTC	CASSPETVGGNVLTF
TRBJ1-2	15	TRBD1	few	TRBV11-2	TGTGCCAGCAGCTCTAAGGGACAGATCAACTATGGCTACACCTTC	CASSSKGQINYGYTF
TRBJ2-5	15	TRBD2	few	TRBV7-3	TGTGCCAGCAGCTTAATAGCGGGGCCCCAGGAGACCCAGTACTTC	CASSLIAGPQETQYF
TRBJ1-3	16	-	-	TRBV9	TGTGCCAGCAGCGTAGAAGGGACGGTCTCTGGAAACACCATATATTTT	CASSVEGTVSGNTIYF
TRBJ2-2	16	-	many	TRBV4-2	TGTGCCAGCAGCCAAGGAATCGGGGATTATAGCGGGGAGCTGTTTTTT	CASSQGIGDYSGELFF
TRBJ2-1	14	TRBD1	many	TRBV6-1	TGTGCCAGCAGTGGACAGGGAGAAGGTACTGAGCAGTTCTTC	CASSGQGEGTEQFF
TRBJ1-6	12	-	many	TRBV20-1	TGCAGTGCTAGAGATAATAATTCACCCCTCCACTTT	CSARDNNSPLHF
TRBJ2-3	16	TRBD2	many	TRBV7-2	TGTGCCAGCAGCTTAGCGGGACTAGCGGCGGGAGATACGCAGTATTTT	CASSLAGLAAGDTQYF
TRBJ1-5	12	-	many	TRBV28	TGTGCCAGCAGTTTCGGTACTCAGCCCCAGCATTTT	CASSFGTQPQHF
TRBJ2-4	12	-	many	TRBV2	TGTGCCAGCGGGAAGACATGGGACATTCAGTACTTC	CASGKTWDIQYF
TRBJ2-3	14	-	-	TRBV5-1	TGCGCCAGCAGCTTAGCAGATAACACAGATACGCAGTATTTT	CASSLADNTDTQYF
TRBJ2-1	17	TRBD2	-	TRBV12-5	TGTGCTAGTGGTAGAGGGACTAGCGGGAGTCTCGGCAATGAGCAGTTCTTC	CASGRGTSGSLGNEQFF
TRBJ2-7	14	-	few	TRBV6-1	TGTGCCAGCAGGATGACAGCTAGTGCCTACGAGCAGTACTTC	CASRMTASAYEQYF
TRBJ2-7	14	-	many	TRBV7-2	TGTGCCAGCAGCTACCAGACACCCACCTACGAGCAGTACTTC	CASSYQTPTYEQYF
TRBJ2-2	15	TRBD2	few	TRBV2	TGTGCCAGCACCTTTGGGGGGGGGAACACCGGGGAGCTGTTTTTT	CASTFGGGNTGELFF
TRBJ2-1	15	TRBD2	many	TRBV20-1	TGCAGTGCTAGACGAGGGACTAGCGGATACAATGAGCAGTTCTTC	CSARRGTSGYNEQFF
TRBJ1-1	13	TRBD1	few	TRBV12-5	TGTGCTAGTGGTTCACAGGGGGGGACTGAAGCTTTCTTT	CASGSQGGTEAFF
TRBJ1-2	15	TRBD1	-	TRBV10-3	TGTGCCATCAGTGGCATCGGGACAGGGGAAGATGGCTACACCTTC	CAISGIGTGEDGYTF
TRBJ2-7	15	-	many	TRBV6-1	TGTGCCAGCACCCTATTTGGCCCAGGGGCCGACCAGCAGTACTTC	CASTLFGPGADQQYF
TRBJ1-2	14	TRBD1	many	TRBV12-3/TRBV12-4	TGTGCCAGCAGTCCAGGGACAGGGAGCGATGGCTACACCTTC	CASSPGTGSDGYTF
TRBJ1-5	12	-	many	TRBV2	TGTGCCAGCCAGGGAGGCAATCAGCCCCAGCATTTT	CASQGGNQPQHF
TRBJ2-1	14	TRBD1	medium-sized	TRBV6-1	TGTGCCAGCAGACGACAGGGGCCCTACAATGAGCAGTTCTTC	CASRRQGPYNEQFF
TRBJ2-5	14	TRBD1	many	TRBV7-2	TGTGCCAGCAGTCCCCGACAGGGTTGGGAGACCCAGTACTTC	CASSPRQGWETQYF
TRBJ1-1	11	-	many	TRBV7-7	TGTGCTAGCAGCTTAGGGACAGAAGCTTTCTTT	CASSLGTEAFF
TRBJ2-1	15	-	few	TRBV5-1	TGCGCCAGCAGCCCTTCCGGGAACTCCTACAATGAGCAGTTCTTC	CASSPSGNSYNEQFF
TRBJ1-2	13	-	-	TRBV5-1	TGCGCCAGCAGCTTGGACGAATCGCTTGGCTACACCTTC	CASSLDESLGYTF
TRBJ1-1	14	-	medium-sized	TRBV20-1	TGCAGTGCTATGGAGACAGGATTGAACACTGAAGCTTTCTTT	CSAMETGLNTEAFF
TRBJ2-7	14	-	many	TRBV28	TGTGCCAGCAGTCCGGGAACGGTCATTGACGAGCAGTACTTC	CASSPGTVIDEQYF
TRBJ2-3	16	-	medium-sized	TRBV28	TGTGCCAGCAGTTTTGGTCCGGGAACTAGCACAGATACGCAGTATTTT	CASSFGPGTSTDTQYF
TRBJ1-2	14	-	many	TRBV28	TGTGCCAGCAGTTTAAGTGGGGGCATCTATGGCTACACCTTC	CASSLSGGIYGYTF
TRBJ1-1	15	-	-	TRBV19	TGTGCCAGTAGCCGGAAATGGAGGGGGTACACTGAAGCTTTCTTT	CASSRKWRGYTEAFF
TRBJ1-1	14	-	many	TRBV4-1	TGCGCCAGCAGCCAAAGGACAGTAAACACTGAAGCTTTCTTT	CASSQRTVNTEAFF
TRBJ1-1	16	TRBD1	many	TRBV4-3	TGCGCCAGCAGCCGAGTCCACGGGACAGGTAATACTGAAGCTTTCTTT	CASSRVHGTGNTEAFF
TRBJ2-1	12	-	many	TRBV2	TGTGCCAGCACCCTTGAAATCAATGAGCAGTTCTTC	CASTLEINEQFF
TRBJ2-5	18	TRBD1	few	TRBV24-1	TGTGCCACCAGTGATCCCCGGGACAGGGGGCGAAGGGAGGAGACCCAGTACTTC	CATSDPRDRGRREETQYF
TRBJ2-3	13	-	medium-sized	TRBV20-1	TGCAGTGCTAGAGCTGGGATAAGGGATACGCAGTATTTT	CSARAGIRDTQYF
TRBJ2-5	14	-	many	TRBV7-6	TGTGCCAGCAGCTTACGTGGGACGGAGGGGCCCCAGTACTTC	CASSLRGTEGPQYF